This TCR beta chain stems from a study of T cell responses to AZD1222 COVID-19 vaccine. Germline loops: CDR1 MGHRA, CDR2 YSYEKL. V dropped 1 base and J dropped 1 base, with 11 bases sitting between them. The CDR3 sequence is 16 residues long. Sequencing used immunoSEQ multiplex PCR; TCRdb keeps in-frame clones, though not all of them. The sample holds about 170,000 clones, roughly 89% seen once. The V and J genes are TRBV4-1 and TRBJ1-5; D remains unclear. The material sequenced was peripheral blood, taken on day 0 of AZD1222 vaccination. This TCR derives from an adult in good health. CDR3 sequence reads: CASSQAGQISNQPQHF. For the CDR3, the DNA is TGCGCCAGCAGCCAAGCCGGGCAGATCAGCAATCAGCCCCAGCATTTT.